This is a list of T cell receptor beta chains from one sample in a study of PD-1 blockade in mismatch repair-deficient tumors. Profiling relied on immunoSEQ multiplex PCR, and the TCRdb table lists in-frame clones only, not all of them. Here the sample spans approximately 25,000 clones, approximately 83% being singletons. The material sequenced was peripheral blood, taken 12 weeks after starting pembrolizumab. These receptors came from an adult with mismatch repair-deficient cancer. Both conserved end residues are part of each CDR3. D genes are given only for firm matches. Expanded clones get a size class; other rows say once, few or many, or leave the size out.

v_call	j_call	d_call	clone_size	cdr3_length	cdr3_aa	cdr3_nt
TRBV28	TRBJ1-2	NA	NA	12	CASSFSGDGYTF	TGTGCCAGCAGTTTTTCAGGGGATGGCTACACCTTC
TRBV7-3	TRBJ2-3	NA	few	16	CASSLTGLRGTDTQYF	TGTGCCAGCAGCCTCACGGGACTCCGGGGCACAGATACGCAGTATTTT
TRBV15	TRBJ2-3	NA	NA	15	CATSRDPGGADTQYF	TGTGCCACCAGCAGAGATCCTGGAGGGGCAGATACGCAGTATTTT
TRBV18	TRBJ1-2	NA	medium-sized	13	CASSPGGSYGYTF	TGTGCCAGCTCACCGGGGGGAAGCTATGGCTACACCTTC
TRBV28	TRBJ2-1	NA	NA	14	CASSFPYSYNEQFF	TGTGCCAGCAGTTTCCCCTACAGTTACAATGAGCAGTTCTTC
TRBV27	TRBJ2-5	TRBD2	NA	17	CASRRTRVTGGAETQYF	TGTGCCAGCAGGCGCACCCGTGTGACGGGAGGGGCCGAGACCCAGTACTTC
TRBV21-1	TRBJ2-7	NA	few	11	CASSPPYEQYF	TGTGCCAGCAGCCCGCCCTACGAGCAGTACTTC
TRBV5-1	TRBJ2-7	NA	NA	15	CASSLDGGRSYEQYF	TGCGCCAGCAGCTTGGACGGGGGGCGGTCCTACGAGCAGTACTTC
TRBV28	TRBJ2-3	TRBD2	NA	15	CASRRTSGRADTQYF	TGTGCCTCGCGGAGGACTAGCGGGAGGGCAGATACGCAGTATTTT
TRBV6-4	TRBJ2-1	NA	few	13	CASSEDTYNEQFF	TGTGCCAGCAGTGAGGACACCTACAATGAGCAGTTCTTC
TRBV11-2	TRBJ2-1	TRBD2	NA	18	CASSLGAGRRASYNEQFF	TGTGCCAGCAGCTTGGGAGCGGGACGGCGGGCTTCCTACAATGAGCAGTTCTTC
TRBV21-1	TRBJ2-6	NA	NA	20	CASSPRSGTDYLSGANVLTF	TGTGCCAGCAGCCCTCGAAGCGGTACGGACTACCTCTCTGGGGCCAACGTCCTGACTTTC
TRBV11-3	TRBJ2-1	NA	once	16	CASTLSSRSSYNEQFF	TGTGCCAGCACCCTATCTAGCCGAAGCTCCTACAATGAGCAGTTCTTC
TRBV2	TRBJ2-7	TRBD1	NA	13	CASSTGTGDEQYF	TGTGCCAGCAGTACCGGGACAGGGGACGAGCAGTACTTC
TRBV30	TRBJ1-2	NA	NA	15	CAWRSGVEGNYGYTF	TGTGCCTGGAGGTCGGGGGTAGAAGGTAACTATGGCTACACCTTC
TRBV11-3	TRBJ2-7	NA	NA	14	CASSSLRGAGEQYF	TGTGCCAGCAGCTCCCTTCGGGGCGCGGGCGAGCAGTACTTC